The clone carrying this TCR beta chain was recorded a few times. Extraction and reverse transcription of RNA yielded cDNA as the sequencing template. Some clones are missing from TCRdb's copy, which holds only in-frame ones; the method was immunoSEQ multiplex PCR. The table shows some 170,000 clones, with 58% occurring only once. V dropped 5 bases and J dropped 0; count of bases not matched to a gene: 4. Per the germline V gene, CDR1 is MDHEN and CDR2 is SYDVKM. This CDR3 is built from 16 residues. Treatment specified: oral pan-JAK inhibitor, 5-10 mg twice daily. The sample is drawn from a study of CD8+ T cells in alopecia areata.

V is TRBV28 and J is TRBJ2-6, with 7 bases fitting TRBD1. The sequence was obtained from a human donor with alopecia areata. Sequenced material: CD4+ T cells sorted from blood, taken at week 56, from a patient treated with tofacitinib. CDR3 sequence reads: CASSKTGHSGANVLTF. The CDR3 coding sequence is TGTGCCAGCAGTAAGACAGGGCACTCTGGGGCCAACGTCCTGACTTTC.